These 26 T cell receptor beta chains came from one sample sequenced in a study of T cell changes during pregnancy in multiple sclerosis. Using immunoSEQ multiplex PCR, the repertoire was profiled, and TCRdb retains in-frame clones only, with some absent. This sample carries around 92,000 clones, just under 95% of them seen once, and the ten largest clones take 4.3%. Sequenced here: peripheral blood, sampled in the first trimester of pregnancy. The receptors here all came from a female donor with multiple sclerosis, enrolled in a pregnancy study.

The chain joins TRBV19 to TRBJ2-7, with 7 bases aligning to TRBD2. Germline CDR1 is LNHDA and CDR2 is SQIVND (reference sequence). V shed 4 bases, J shed 6 bases, and the junction held 0 bases outside the gene matches. The CDR3 has 11 amino acids. Here the CDR3 reads CASSTGGEQYF. The CDR3 DNA is TGTGCCAGTAGTACGGGGGGCGAGCAGTACTTC. The entire variable domain, with the rest obtained from reference TRBV19 and TRBJ2-7, is as follows: DGGITQSPKYLFRKEGQNVTLSCEQNLNHDAMYWYRQDPGQGLRLIYYSQIVNDFQKGDIAEGYSVSREKKESFPLTVTSAQKNPTAFYLCASSTGGEQYFGPGTRLTVT.

The chain couples TRBV9 to TRBJ1-1; 9 nucleotides align to TRBD1. V shed 3 bases and J 5 bases; nucleotides not matched to a gene: 8. The CDR3 extends over 15 amino acids. CDR1 and CDR2 (germline): SGDLS, YYNGEE. CDR3 region: CASSAAQGAVTEAFF. In DNA, the CDR3 is TGTGCCAGCAGCGCCGCACAGGGGGCCGTAACTGAAGCTTTCTTT.

This clone was found a few times. The chain joins TRBV6-5 to TRBJ2-7, with D possibly being TRBD2 (5 bases). Trimming removed 5 bases from V and 6 bases from J, with 14 bases in between. Germline V gene data show CDR1 as MNHEY and CDR2 as SVGAGI. The CDR3 has 13 residues. The CDR3 loop is CASSHRARGEQYF. The CDR3 DNA sequence: TGTGCCAGCAGTCACCGGGCCCGGGGCGAGCAGTACTTC.

The chain is built from TRBV13 and TRBJ2-1; D is unclear. The CDR3 consists of 14 residues. Trimming left V 8 bases short and J 6 bases short, with 17 bases between. Germline assignment: CDR1 PRHDT and CDR2 FYEKMQ (reference sequence). The CDR3 loop reads CASGGENKGNEQFF. The CDR3 region has the DNA TGTGCCAGCGGTGGAGAAAACAAAGGCAATGAGCAGTTCTTC.

This chain joins TRBV9 and TRBJ1-2; 7 bases line up with TRBD1. J gave up 8 bases and V 7 bases, and 8 bases lay outside the gene matches. The CDR3 contains 12 residues. Germline loops: CDR1 SGDLS, CDR2 YYNGEE. As DNA, the CDR3 is TGTGCCAGCGTCGGACAGGATAAGGGCTACACCTTC. Its translation: CASVGQDKGYTF.

The chain links TRBV5-4 to TRBJ2-2; 10 bases map to TRBD1. CDR1 and CDR2 (germline): SGHNT, YYREEE (reference sequence). The CDR3 loop spans 17 amino acids. V lost 4 bases to trimming and J lost 4 bases; unmatched junction nucleotides: 10. The CDR3 region is CASSQMTGTGVTGELFF. CDR3 nucleotides: TGTGCCAGCAGCCAGATGACCGGGACAGGGGTCACCGGGGAGCTGTTTTTT.

A note on this clone: The junction departs from germline at one end; a sequencing error may be responsible. The rearrangement uses TRBV6-1 and TRBJ1-2, with TRBD1 identical over 8 bases. CDR3 length: 18 amino acids. CDR1 is MNHNS, CDR2 SASEGT, per germline. CDR3 region: CASSEDRTGLGRGYGYTF. The CDR3 DNA sequence: TGTGCCAGCAGCGAAGACCGGACAGGGCTCGGTCGGGGGTATGGCTACACCTTC.

The V call is TRBV7-9, the J call TRBJ1-1; possibly TRBD1 for D (5 bases). V lost 5 bases and J lost 1, with 8 bases in between. Looked up from germline, CDR1 is SEHNR and CDR2 is FQNEAQ (reference sequence). CDR3 length equals 13 residues. CDR3 DNA sequence: TGTGCCAGCAGCCGAGACAGGAACACTGAAGCTTTCTTT. It translates to CASSRDRNTEAFF.

The rearrangement uses TRBV9 and TRBJ2-3, with 8 nucleotides matching TRBD2. Per germline, CDR1 SGDLS and CDR2 YYNGEE. The junction had 5 bases not matched to a gene; V was cut back by 4 bases and J by 1 base. This CDR3 is built from 15 residues. CDR3 sequence (DNA): TGTGCCAGCAGCCGGGGCGGGGGGCGCACAGATACGCAGTATTTT. Translated: CASSRGGGRTDTQYF.

This clone showed up just once. The rearrangement links TRBV18 to TRBJ2-1; TRBD1 matches 11 bases. With 5 bases clipped from V and 0 bases from J, the junction kept 15 bases outside the gene matches. The germline V gene has CDR1 KGHSH and CDR2 LQKENI. This CDR3 region has 20 residues. The CDR3 sequence is CASSSLPGTGGSSSYNEQFF. The CDR3 nucleotides are TGTGCCAGCTCATCTTTGCCCGGGACAGGGGGTTCGAGCTCCTACAATGAGCAGTTCTTC. Combining the CDR3 with reference TRBV18 and TRBJ2-1 gives the whole variable domain NAGVMQNPRHLVRRRGQEARLRCSPMKGHSHVYWYRQLPEEGLKFMVYLQKENIIDESGMPKERFSAEFPKEGPSILRIQQVVRGDSAAYFCASSSLPGTGGSSSYNEQFFGPGTRLTVL.

The genes are TRBV25-1 and TRBJ2-1; TRBD1 matches 8 bases. Germline V gene sequence: CDR1 MGHDK, CDR2 SYGVNS. V trimming: 2 bases; J trimming: 1 base; junction bases outside the gene matches: 7. The CDR3 runs to 17 residues. This CDR3 reads CASSEARTGSSYNEQFF. The CDR3 DNA follows: TGTGCCAGCAGTGAAGCCCGGACAGGGAGTTCCTACAATGAGCAGTTCTTC.

The sample holds one count of this clone. The rearrangement joins TRBV19 to TRBJ1-6, with 8 bases aligning to TRBD1. Germline CDR1 and CDR2: LNHDA and SQIVND (reference sequence). This CDR3 has 15 residues. V was pared by 6 bases and J by 9 bases, with 10 bases of the junction left unmatched. The CDR3 spells CASRTDRGNGSPLHF. The CDR3 DNA reads as TGTGCCAGTAGGACCGACAGGGGAAACGGTTCACCCCTCCACTTT.

The V call is TRBV4-2, the J call TRBJ2-6; 8 positions agree with TRBD1. V lost 2 bases, J lost 9 bases, and 6 bases stayed unmatched. This CDR3 has 15 residues. The germline gives CDR1 LGHNA, CDR2 YNFKEQ. The DNA for the CDR3 is TGTGCCAGCAGCCAAAGGCAGGGGGCCGGCAACGTCCTGACTTTC. This translates into CASSQRQGAGNVLTF.

The chain combines TRBV4-1 with TRBJ1-3; maybe TRBD1 (5 bases). Germline V gives CDR1 MGHRA, CDR2 YSYEKL. Trimming took off 0 bases at V and 2 bases at J, with 11 bases between the two ends. This CDR3 has 16 residues. DNA for the CDR3: TGCGCCAGCAGCCAAGATGACAGCAAGACTGGAAACACCATATATTTT. Translated: CASSQDDSKTGNTIYF.

The V and J genes are TRBV5-1 and TRBJ2-3; 9 bases are a match to TRBD2. This CDR3 spans 17 amino acids. V was clipped by 4 bases and J by 0 bases; unmatched bases: 9. The germline CDR1 and CDR2 sequences are SGHRS and YFSETQ. The CDR3 bases are TGCGCCAGCAGCCGAATTAGCGGGAGAGCTAGCACAGATACGCAGTATTTT. It specifies CASSRISGRASTDTQYF.

The chain recombines TRBV5-6 with TRBJ2-7; 7 bases match TRBD1. The CDR3 extends over 16 amino acids. The V segment lost 3 bases and the J segment 2 bases; nucleotides outside the gene matches: 11. Looked up from germline, CDR1 is SGHDT and CDR2 is YYEEEE. The CDR3 is CASSWRMGDRPYEQYF. The CDR3 nucleotides read TGTGCCAGCAGCTGGAGGATGGGGGACAGACCCTACGAGCAGTACTTC.

The chain uses TRBV9 and TRBJ2-3; 10 nucleotides align to TRBD2. The germline V gene encodes CDR1 SGDLS and CDR2 YYNGEE. J was trimmed by 4 bases and V by 0 bases; bases with no gene match: 8. CDR3 size: 17 residues. CDR3 sequence: CASSVAPAGGPADTQYF. Written as DNA, the CDR3 is TGTGCCAGCAGCGTAGCTCCAGCGGGGGGGCCCGCAGATACGCAGTATTTT.

This chain connects TRBV7-3 to TRBJ1-3; 9 bases map to TRBD1. The ends lost 6 bases at V and 7 bases at J; junction bases unmatched: 4. The length of the CDR3 is 13 residues. Germline CDR1 and CDR2: SGHTA and FQGTGA. CDR3 DNA: TGTGCCAGCAGACAGACAGGGGGGAACACCATATATTTT. Translated, it gives CASRQTGGNTIYF.

This clone was recorded once. The chain has TRBV6-4 and TRBJ2-6; no firm D call. The CDR3 runs to 15 residues. Germline CDR1 is MRHNA and CDR2 is SNTAGT. V was trimmed by 5 bases and J by 0 bases, leaving 8 bases between them. This chain's CDR3 is CASSSDNSGANVLTF. CDR3 nucleotides: TGTGCCAGCAGTTCCGACAACTCTGGGGCCAACGTCCTGACTTTC.

The J gene is TRBJ1-1, the V gene TRBV18; D remains ambiguous. Germline CDR1 is KGHSH and CDR2 is LQKENI. V was clipped by 3 bases and J by 0 bases, with 8 bases between them. The length of the CDR3 is 14 residues. The CDR3 reads CASSPIGVNTEAFF. The CDR3 nucleotides read TGTGCCAGCTCACCGATAGGAGTGAACACTGAAGCTTTCTTT.

The chain combines TRBV5-1 with TRBJ1-2; TRBD1 matches at 7 bases. The CDR3 is 14 amino acids. V was pared by 4 bases and J by 5 bases, with 8 bases of the junction left unmatched. Germline V lookup: CDR1 SGHRS, CDR2 YFSETQ. The CDR3 spells CASSPRQGDYGYTF. As DNA, the CDR3 is TGCGCCAGCAGCCCCCGACAGGGAGATTATGGCTACACCTTC.

V gene TRBV12-5 combines with J gene TRBJ2-3; 10 bases line up with TRBD2. The V gene end was trimmed by 0 bases and the J gene end by 4 bases; junction bases not matched to a gene: 10. Germline CDR1 is LGHNT and CDR2 is FRNRAP. This CDR3 has 18 residues. The CDR3 bases are TGTGCTAGTGGTTTGGTACTCACTAGCGGGGACCCTTCAGATACGCAGTATTTT. Translation gives CASGLVLTSGDPSDTQYF.

The chain combines TRBV7-3 with TRBJ2-2; 8 bases agree with TRBD1. The CDR3 loop spans 16 amino acids. The germline V gene encodes CDR1 SGHTA and CDR2 FQGTGA. V shed 5 bases, J shed 0 bases, and the junction held 5 bases outside the gene matches. In DNA, the CDR3 is TGTGCCAGCAGCAGGACAGGGCGCCCGAACACCGGGGAGCTGTTTTTT. It codes for CASSRTGRPNTGELFF.

V and J are TRBV4-1 and TRBJ2-1; TRBD2 aligns across 7 bases. CDR1 MGHRA and CDR2 YSYEKL come from the germline V gene. The CDR3 is 14 residues long. Trimming at V came to 1 base and at J to 5 bases, leaving 2 bases not matched to a gene. The DNA of the CDR3 is TGCGCCAGCAGCCAAGTGGGGGGGGACAATGAGCAGTTCTTC. It translates to CASSQVGGDNEQFF.

The V and J genes are TRBV5-1 and TRBJ2-5; 7 bases map to TRBD2. The CDR3 is 14 residues long. Unmatched junction bases numbered 1, after V lost 0 bases and J lost 2 bases. From germline, CDR1 is SGHRS and CDR2 YFSETQ. CDR3 residues: CASSLGGGQETQYF. The CDR3 coding sequence is TGCGCCAGCAGCTTGGGCGGGGGACAAGAGACCCAGTACTTC.

The chain has TRBV5-6 and TRBJ2-7, with 11 bases identical to TRBD2. CDR3 size: 16 residues. The germline CDR1 and CDR2 sequences are SGHDT and YYEEEE. V was pared by 2 bases and J by 0 bases, with 4 bases of the junction left unmatched. The CDR3 loop is CASSFLAGGLSYEQYF. The DNA for the CDR3 is TGTGCCAGCAGCTTCCTAGCGGGGGGTCTCTCCTACGAGCAGTACTTC.